This paragraph reports one T cell receptor beta chain. Its binding antigen is unknown. No much larger clone exists at a distance of one base, and base qualities are not known. This entry is derived from a study of CD8 T cells in Susac syndrome (dated by TCRdb to about 2019). Regarding the research as a whole: Whether CD8+ T cell activation and differentiation in Susac syndrome was antigen driven was tested using repertoire sequencing.

Peripheral blood CD8+ and CD4+ T cells from healthy donors, Susac syndrome patients and multiple sclerosis patients were profiled using high-throughput TCR beta sequencing. Multiple sclerosis controls were treatment-naive patients with stable or active relapsing-remitting disease fulfilling revised McDonald criteria. Bulk CD8+ and CD4+ T cells were purified magnetically by negative isolation, whereas CD8+ TEMRA cells were enriched by FACS. Blood was collected in EDTA tubes and processed within 24 hours, with PBMCs isolated through density gradient centrifugation. PBMCs intended for TCR sequencing were frozen in liquid nitrogen and were later thawed in a 37 degrees C water bath. Purity of sorted or isolated CD4+, CD8+ and CD8+ TEMRA cells was at least 90%. Findings and caveats that apply to the study as a whole: The study acknowledged that relatively few individuals were included in the TCR sequencing and HLA analysis.

RNA was extracted using the RNeasy kit, and about 0.45 to 1 ug of the RNA was reverse transcribed with random hexamers. The immunoSEQ multiplex PCR assay, covering 54 Vbeta and 13 Jbeta segments, was used to amplify TCR beta CDR3 regions. PCR amplification bias was corrected using a synthetic template baseline for primer optimization and computational correction. In the authors' own workflow: Reads were annotated to V, D and J genes per IMGT and analyzed with immunoSEQ Analyzer, keeping only productive sequences. Clonality was calculated as one minus the Shannon entropy normalized by log2 of the number of productive unique sequences. For each patient and control, public and private clones were evaluated among the 100 most prevalent clones. Clones were defined as Susac-specific when absent from the healthy and MS cohorts, from fewer than 1,200 published viral clones and from other ImmuneACCESS disease sequences. Clones were called with MiXCR by TCRdb after fastp trimmed the public reads at Q25, and only in-frame beta chains were retained. Rows matching on CDR3 protein sequence are summarized as one entry with the most common DNA and genes. TCRdb, rather than the study authors, made the V and J calls. This sample has about 300,000 distinct CDR3 sequences in its table, and 92% of those were observed once. The ten largest make up over 0.05% of the sample.

V is trimmed back by 4 bases and J by 3 bases, and the junction contains 12 bases that no gene match accounts for. CDR1 SGHNT and CDR2 YYREEE were looked up in the germline V gene (reference sequence). There are 20 amino acids in the CDR3, from cysteine to phenylalanine inclusive. Only the CDR3 portion is preserved as DNA: 60 bases, with reading frame beginning at the first base. This receptor was taken from a human donor with multiple sclerosis. Input material: CD4+ T cells from PBMCs. The receptor chain draws on TRBV5-4 and TRBJ2-6, with TRBD2 identical over 14 junction bases. Here is the DNA: TGTGCCAGCAGCCCAACTGCGACTAGCGGGGGGGCACGTGGGGCCAACGTCCTGACTTTC. It is translated as CASSPTATSGGARGANVLTF.